This T cell receptor (beta chain) originates from a study of blood T cell repertoires in COVID-19. The overall study: From the United States, Italy and Spain came samples of acute and convalescent COVID-19. From T cells, B-cell-depleted T cells, or PBMCs came the material, which was cDNA or gDNA.

As processed by the authors: Reference gene primer amplification yielded estimated nucleated cell counts. Sequencing was performed with immunoSEQ multiplex PCR; in TCRdb, only in-frame clones are kept and a portion is missing. The V and J calls and the clone size are those of that table, but D and trimming were determined from the DNA. Of approximately 91,000 clones in the sample, around 79% were seen once. V was pared by 5 bases and J by 3 bases, with 2 bases of the junction left unmatched. The CDR3 consists of 13 residues. CDR1 is KGHDR and CDR2 is SFDVKD in the germline V gene. The clonotype originates from a woman older than 75 with acute or convalescent COVID-19. The chain couples TRBV24-1 to TRBJ1-1; 7 bases fit TRBD1. The sample taken for sequencing was peripheral blood. The CDR3 DNA reads TGTGCCACCAGTGCCCAGGGGGACACTGAAGCTTTCTTT. This gives the protein CATSAQGDTEAFF.